A single sample gave rise to the 13 T cell receptor beta chains below, sequenced in a study of T cells in women clearing cervical HPV infection. Some clones are missing from TCRdb's copy, which holds only in-frame ones; the method was immunoSEQ multiplex PCR. In total, the table holds some 40,000 clones. The sample consisted of blood buffy coat. These receptors came from a woman aged 18 to 75 with a cervical HPV16 infection that either progressed to CIN3+ or cleared (not recorded which).

Points on this clone: The read terminates 3 residues before the CDR3 end, so the remaining end is supplied by the germline J gene. The chain links TRBV30 to TRBJ1-1; D may be TRBD1 (6 bases). From germline, CDR1 is GTSNPN and CDR2 SVGIG (reference sequence). CDR3 length: 13 amino acids. The CDR3 bases that were read are TGTGCCTGGAGTCGGACAGCCTCCCGCGGC. This sequence encodes CAWSRTASRG. The whole CDR3 protein is CAWSRTASRGAFF. The full variable domain, completed using reference TRBV30 and TRBJ1-1, is SQTIHQWPATLVQPVGSPLSLECTVEGTSNPNLYWYRQAAGRGLQLLFYSVGIGQISSEVPQNLSASRPQDRQFILSSKKLLLSDSGFYLCAWSRTASRGAFFGQGTRLTVV.

Comments on this clone: The read terminates 3 residues ahead of where the CDR3 ends, so the germline J gene completes it. V gene TRBV28 combines with J gene TRBJ2-4; tentative D call: TRBD2 (5 bases). Trimming took off 2 bases at V and 9 bases at J, with 14 bases between the two ends. CDR1 is MDHEN, CDR2 SYDVKM, per germline. This CDR3 spans 14 amino acids. CDR3 residues: CASSLPGEGGIQYF. CDR3 DNA (partial): TGTGCCAGCAGTTTACCCGGCGAGGGTGGCATT.

Details on this clone: The read halts 3 residues ahead of the CDR3 end, with the missing end drawn from the germline J gene. The J gene is TRBJ1-1, the V gene TRBV18; D not resolved. CDR1 and CDR2 (germline): KGHSH, LQKENI. The CDR3 covers 15 residues. Trimming shortened V by 3 bases and J by 1 base, and 12 bases separated the two germline ends. The CDR3 spells CASSPLFEQNTEAFF. The CDR3 bases that were read are TGTGCCAGCTCACCGTTATTTGAGCAGAACACTGAA. Complete variable domain (other parts from reference TRBV18 and TRBJ1-1): NAGVMQNPRHLVRRRGQEARLRCSPMKGHSHVYWYRQLPEEGLKFMVYLQKENIIDESGMPKERFSAEFPKEGPSILRIQQVVRGDSAAYFCASSPLFEQNTEAFFGQGTRLTVV.

Concerning this clone: The CDR3 end falls 3 residues outside the read, so it is completed with the germline J gene. The V call is TRBV19, the J call TRBJ2-7; 7 bases align to TRBD1. This CDR3 is 13 amino acids long. The trim removed 7 bases at V and 4 bases at J, leaving 7 bases unmatched. Germline V gives CDR1 LNHDA, CDR2 SQIVND (reference sequence). The part of the CDR3 DNA that was read is TGTGCCAGTACGGACAGGCAGAGGTACGAG. Translating it yields CASTDRQRYE. In full, the CDR3 is CASTDRQRYEQYF.

Turning to this clone: The read terminates 3 residues before the CDR3 end, so the remaining end is supplied by the germline J gene. The V and J genes are TRBV7-2 and TRBJ1-2; D not certain. Germline V gives CDR1 SGHTA, CDR2 FQGNSA. CDR3 length equals 14 residues. CDR3 DNA, as far as it was read: TGTGCCAGCAGCTTAGCCCCTAGCGGGAACGAC. Amino acids: CASSLAPSGND. The entire CDR3 protein is CASSLAPSGNDYTF.

A word on this clone: The read halts 3 residues ahead of the CDR3 end, with the missing end drawn from the germline J gene. V and J are TRBV5-1 and TRBJ2-2, with D maybe TRBD1 (6 bases). V was clipped by 3 bases and J by 2 bases, with 8 bases between them. This CDR3 region has 14 residues. CDR1 is SGHRS, CDR2 YFSETQ, per germline. CDR3 sequence: CASSSGTNTGELFF. The sequenced CDR3 bases are TGCGCCAGCAGCTCCGGGACAAACACCGGGGAG.

As for this clone: The read finishes 3 residues shy of the CDR3 end, and the germline J gene is used to complete it. The V gene is TRBV19, the J gene TRBJ1-1; possibly TRBD1 for D (6 bases). Trimming pared 1 base from V and 4 bases from J, leaving 10 bases between. CDR1 is LNHDA and CDR2 is SQIVND in the germline V gene (reference sequence). The CDR3 is 14 residues long. The CDR3 loop is CASSIGRGATEAFF. The CDR3 DNA, read in part, is TGTGCCAGTAGTATAGGTCGGGGGGCCACTGAA.

For this clone: The read terminates 3 residues before the CDR3 end, so the remaining end is supplied by the germline J gene. The V and J genes are TRBV20-1 and TRBJ2-2; the D gene is possibly TRBD2 (6 bases). The CDR3 covers 14 residues. Germline V gene data show CDR1 as DFQATT and CDR2 as SNEGSKA (reference sequence). The V end was cut by 2 bases, the J end by 5 bases, with 12 bases between. CDR3 amino acids: CSARSPGGTGELFF. The part of the CDR3 DNA that was read is TGCAGTGCTAGATCTCCCGGGGGTACCGGGGAG.

Details on this clone: The read halts 3 residues ahead of the CDR3 end, with the missing end drawn from the germline J gene. Additional DNA sequences in this sample encode the identical CDR3. The rearrangement uses TRBV7-3 and TRBJ1-6, with 9 bases aligning to TRBD1. The V and J ends lost 7 bases and 8 bases, in that order; junction bases with no gene match: 12. Per the germline V gene, CDR1 is SGHTA and CDR2 is FQGTGA. This CDR3 region has 16 residues. The DNA read from the CDR3 is TGTGCCAGCACCGAACCCCTCGGGACAGGGTATTCACCC. Protein sequence: CASTEPLGTGYSP. The whole CDR3 reads CASTEPLGTGYSPLHF. Based on the CDR3 plus reference TRBV7-3 and TRBJ1-6, the full variable domain is GAGVSQTPSNKVTEKGKYVELRCDPISGHTALYWYRQSLGQGPEFLIYFQGTGAADDSGLPNDRFFAVRPEGSVSTLKIQRTERGDSAVYLCASTEPLGTGYSPLHFGNGTRLTVT.

Notes on this clone: Coverage ceases 3 residues before the CDR3 finishes, and the germline J gene fills in the end. The gene calls are TRBV7-3 and TRBJ2-2, with 7 positions matching TRBD1. The V and J ends lost 5 bases and 4 bases, in that order; junction bases with no gene match: 7. The length of the CDR3 is 15 residues. Germline V gene lookup returns CDR1 SGHTA and CDR2 FQGTGA. The CDR3 region is CASSPRDRRTGELFF. CDR3 DNA, as far as it was read: TGTGCCAGCAGCCCCCGGGACAGACGCACCGGGGAG.

A note on this clone: The read finishes 3 residues shy of the CDR3 end, and the germline J gene is used to complete it. The chain employs TRBV11-1 and TRBJ1-5; TRBD1 agrees at 8 bases. Germline trimming cut 1 base from V and 3 bases from J; bases unmatched to any gene: 2. The CDR3 contains 15 residues. CDR1 and CDR2 from the germline V gene are SGHAT and FQDESV (reference sequence). Partial CDR3 DNA: TGTGCCAGCAGCTTAGGACAGGGGAACAATCAGCCC. Its protein product is CASSLGQGNNQP. The CDR3 reads in full as CASSLGQGNNQPQHF. Full variable domain (rest looked up from reference TRBV11-1 and TRBJ1-5): EAEVAQSPRYKITEKSQAVAFWCDPISGHATLYWYRQILGQGPELLVQFQDESVVDDSQLPKDRFSAERLKGVDSTLKIQPAELGDSAMYLCASSLGQGNNQPQHFGDGTRLSIL.

In the case of this clone: The CDR3 end lies 3 residues beyond the end of the read and is filled in from the germline J gene. The rearrangement joins TRBV7-9 to TRBJ2-1; possibly TRBD2 for D (6 bases). Germline assignment: CDR1 SEHNR and CDR2 FQNEAQ (reference sequence). V was clipped by 3 bases and J by 9 bases, with 18 bases between them. The CDR3 loop spans 15 amino acids. The CDR3 sequence: CASSFSQGGVSEQFF. The CDR3 DNA, read in part, is TGTGCCAGCAGCTTCAGCCAGGGAGGCGTCAGTGAG.

Note on this clone: The CDR3 goes on 3 residues after the read ends, and that part is filled in from the germline J gene. The chain links TRBV20-1 to TRBJ2-1; no clear D gene. Trimming cost V 1 base and J 0 bases, with 10 bases left between them. Germline lookup yields CDR1 DFQATT and CDR2 SNEGSKA (reference sequence). This CDR3 has 15 residues. The CDR3 reads CSARVGSLSYNEQFF. The CDR3 bases that were read are TGCAGTGCTAGAGTAGGGTCGCTCTCCTACAATGAG.